Below, 12 T cell receptor beta chains from the same sample are listed, as sequenced in a study of T cell responses to AZD1222 COVID-19 vaccine. The table came from immunoSEQ multiplex PCR; TCRdb's copy has only in-frame clones and leaves some out. This table has about 66,000 clones, roughly 84% appearing once. The material was peripheral blood, obtained on day 0 of AZD1222 vaccination. These receptors all come from an adult in good health.

The V gene is TRBV5-4, the J gene TRBJ2-2; 7 positions match TRBD2. CDR1 is SGHNT, CDR2 YYREEE, per germline (reference sequence). Germline trimming cut 10 bases from V and 1 base from J; bases unmatched to any gene: 1. CDR3 length: 12 residues. In DNA form, the CDR3 reads TGTGCCGGGGAGGGGAACACCGGGGAGCTGTTTTTT. Amino acids: CAGEGNTGELFF.

The genes are TRBV5-4 and TRBJ2-1, with 7 bases matching TRBD1. This CDR3 has 14 residues. Germline lookup yields CDR1 SGHNT and CDR2 YYREEE (reference sequence). Trimming removed 3 bases from V and 6 bases from J; junction bases left unmatched: 6. This CDR3 reads CASSSGQTANEQFF. The CDR3 bases are TGTGCCAGCAGCTCGGGACAGACAGCCAATGAGCAGTTCTTC.

J is TRBJ1-4 and V is TRBV30, with D uncertain. The V end was cut by 2 bases, the J end by 0 bases, with 7 bases between. The CDR3 is 14 residues long. Per the germline V gene, CDR1 is GTSNPN and CDR2 is SVGIG (reference sequence). This chain's CDR3 is CAWSRWATNEKLFF. DNA for the CDR3: TGTGCCTGGAGTAGGTGGGCAACTAATGAAAAACTGTTTTTT.

CDR3 DNA sequence: TGTGCCAGCAGCTTAGGATGGGGGCTGCTCGAGCAGTACTTC. Translated, it gives CASSLGWGLLEQYF. This sequence joins TRBV7-2 and TRBJ2-7, with TRBD1 as a possible D gene (6 bases). The CDR3 contains 14 residues. Germline values: CDR1 SGHTA, CDR2 FQGNSA. The V end lost 1 base, the J end lost 6 bases, and 13 bases lay between the germline ends.

The chain links TRBV18 to TRBJ2-3; 12 nucleotides line up with TRBD1. This CDR3 is built from 16 residues. Per the germline V gene, CDR1 is KGHSH and CDR2 is LQKENI. V dropped 1 base and J dropped 6; count of bases not matched to a gene: 5. CDR3 sequence: CASSPLGTGGADTQYF. The CDR3 DNA sequence: TGTGCCAGCTCACCACTTGGGACAGGGGGCGCGGATACGCAGTATTTT. The full variable domain, with the rest looked up from reference TRBV18 and TRBJ2-3, is NAGVMQNPRHLVRRRGQEARLRCSPMKGHSHVYWYRQLPEEGLKFMVYLQKENIIDESGMPKERFSAEFPKEGPSILRIQQVVRGDSAAYFCASSPLGTGGADTQYFGPGTRLTVL.

The sample holds a few counts of this clone. This chain connects TRBV21-1 to TRBJ2-7; TRBD2 is the table's D call and was not checked against the DNA. TRBV21-1 is classified as a pseudogene. CDR3 length equals 16 residues. CDR3 residues: CASSKECGGSSYEQYF. CDR3 sequence (DNA): TGTGCCAGCAGCAAAGAGTGTGGCGGGAGCTCCTACGAGCAGTACTTC.

This chain's CDR3 is CASTAVSTGELFF. CDR3 in DNA: TGTGCCAGCACTGCAGTATCCACCGGGGAGCTGTTTTTT. The chain combines TRBV6-5 with TRBJ2-2, with D hard to call. The CDR3 extends over 13 amino acids. Per the germline V gene, CDR1 is MNHEY and CDR2 is SVGAGI. Trimming left V 7 bases short and J 4 bases short, with 10 bases between.

This clone was seen a handful of times. The chain uses TRBV11-3 and TRBJ2-5; 7 nucleotides match TRBD2. The J segment lost 5 bases and the V segment lost 7 bases, leaving 13 bases of the junction unmatched. CDR3 length: 15 amino acids. Per the germline V gene, CDR1 is SGHNT and CDR2 is YENEEA. CDR3 region: CASTNPPSGGETQYF. DNA for the CDR3: TGTGCCAGCACCAATCCTCCTAGCGGAGGTGAGACCCAGTACTTC.

This clone was counted a few times. This chain joins TRBV3-1 (or the pseudogene TRBV3-2) and TRBJ2-3; the D gene could be TRBD1 or TRBD2 (5 bases each). Trimming left V 4 bases short and J 0 bases short, with 11 bases between. The CDR3 spans 15 residues. CDR1 is LGHDT and CDR2 is YNNKEL in the germline V gene (reference sequence). In nucleotides, the CDR3 is TGTGCCAGCAGCCCCCGGGACGGTAGCACAGATACGCAGTATTTT. Encoded protein: CASSPRDGSTDTQYF.

The chain combines TRBV4-1 with TRBJ1-2; D call uncertain. V shed 1 base and J shed 0 bases, with 15 bases lying between them. Germline V gives CDR1 MGHRA, CDR2 YSYEKL. The CDR3 has 17 amino acids. The CDR3 region is CASSQVEGVLTNYGYTF. The CDR3 DNA reads TGCGCCAGCAGCCAAGTCGAGGGCGTACTCACTAACTATGGCTACACCTTC.

For this clone: The junction does not match germline at one end; this may be a read error. This sequence joins TRBV7-7 and TRBJ2-1, with 11 bases matching TRBD2. Germline assignment: CDR1 SSHAT and CDR2 FNYEAQ (reference sequence). The CDR3 sequence is 17 residues long. The CDR3 reads CASSLALLAGANNEQFF. In DNA, the CDR3 is TGTGCTAGCAGCTTGGCTCTACTAGCGGGGGCAAACAATGAGCAGTTCTTC.

The genes are TRBV27 and TRBJ2-7; no clear D. Trimming left V 4 bases short and J 2 bases short, with 12 bases between. Germline CDR1 and CDR2: MNHEY and SMNVEV (reference sequence). The CDR3 is 14 amino acids. Here the CDR3 DNA reads TGTGCCAGCAGTTCCCAAGGCTCCCCCTACGAGCAGTACTTC. Translation: CASSSQGSPYEQYF.